A single sample gave rise to the 30 T cell receptor beta chains below, sequenced in a study of blood T cell repertoires in COVID-19. Clones were read by immunoSEQ multiplex PCR, and TCRdb kept only the in-frame ones, dropping some. The sample includes some 150,000 clones, around 81% of them seen just once. Sequencing was performed on peripheral blood. The receptors here all came from a man in his 60s with active or convalescent COVID-19.

This chain links TRBV7-7 with TRBJ2-3; D is perhaps TRBD2 (6 bases). Germline lookup yields CDR1 SSHAT and CDR2 FNYEAQ (reference sequence). The CDR3 runs to 14 residues. V dropped 4 bases and J dropped 6 bases, with 14 bases sitting between them. The DNA for the CDR3 is TGTGCCAGCAGCTCCGCGGGGACTGCTGATACGCAGTATTTT. Amino acid sequence: CASSSAGTADTQYF.

The chain is built from TRBV24-1 and TRBJ1-3, with 8 bases fitting TRBD1. V shed 6 bases, J shed 2 bases, and the junction held 2 bases outside the gene matches. This CDR3 region has 14 residues. CDR1 and CDR2 (germline): KGHDR, SFDVKD. This CDR3 is CATSSGGTGNTIYF. In DNA form, the CDR3 reads TGTGCCACCAGTTCAGGGGGCACTGGAAACACCATATATTTT.

The J gene is TRBJ1-2, the V gene TRBV7-9; 7 nucleotides match TRBD1. Germline CDR1 is SEHNR and CDR2 is FQNEAQ (reference sequence). J lost 2 bases, V lost 5 bases, and 14 bases had no gene match. The CDR3 has 17 amino acids. The CDR3 sequence: CASSRLVRDSTNYGYTF. The DNA of the CDR3 is TGTGCCAGCAGCCGACTCGTGAGGGACAGCACAAACTATGGCTACACCTTC.

This clone showed up just once. CDR3 sequence reads: CASSVAVWGGDNEQFF. CDR3 nucleotides: TGTGCCAGCAGCGTAGCTGTGTGGGGAGGGGACAATGAGCAGTTCTTC. The chain recombines TRBV9 with TRBJ2-1; 7 nucleotides align to TRBD2. Germline lookup yields CDR1 SGDLS and CDR2 YYNGEE. The CDR3 covers 16 residues. Trimming removed 0 bases from V and 5 bases from J; junction bases left unmatched: 8.

This sequence joins TRBV19 and TRBJ1-1; weak D call: TRBD1 (5 bases). The CDR3 extends over 13 amino acids. V was pared by 3 bases and J by 6 bases, with 11 bases between. Looked up from germline, CDR1 is LNHDA and CDR2 is SQIVND (reference sequence). The CDR3 DNA reads TGTGCCAGTAGTATCCCAGGGTGGGCTGAAGCTTTCTTT. Its translation: CASSIPGWAEAFF.

V usage is TRBV5-4 and J usage is TRBJ2-2, with D maybe TRBD2 (5 bases). CDR1 is SGHNT, CDR2 YYREEE, per germline (reference sequence). V lost 3 bases, J lost 7 bases, and 13 bases lay in between. The CDR3 sequence is 14 residues long. Here the CDR3 DNA reads TGTGCCAGCAGCTCAATCGGGGAAGTCGGGGAGCTGTTTTTT. Protein sequence: CASSSIGEVGELFF.

V and J are TRBV5-1 and TRBJ1-2, with 9 bases matching TRBD1. From germline, CDR1 is SGHRS and CDR2 YFSETQ. The trim removed 4 bases at V and 6 bases at J, leaving 7 bases unmatched. CDR3 size: 14 residues. The CDR3, as DNA: TGCGCCAGCAGCCCAGGGACAGGGTTGGATGGCTACACCTTC. Its translation: CASSPGTGLDGYTF.

The V and J genes are TRBV11-2 and TRBJ2-7, with D possibly TRBD1 on 5 matching bases. The CDR3 runs to 14 residues. The germline V and J ends were trimmed by 1 base and 4 bases, with 11 bases remaining between them. Germline V gene data show CDR1 as SGHAT and CDR2 as FQNNGV. The CDR3, as DNA: TGTGCCAGCAGCTTAGGCAGGGAAGGGTACGAGCAGTACTTC. It yields the protein CASSLGREGYEQYF.

V and J are TRBV19 and TRBJ1-1; TRBD1 agrees at 8 bases. Germline lookup yields CDR1 LNHDA and CDR2 SQIVND (reference sequence). V gave up 8 bases and J gave up 2 bases; unmatched junction bases: 10. The CDR3 runs 15 residues. This CDR3 is CASGQGRTLNTEAFF. CDR3 in DNA: TGTGCCAGTGGACAGGGTCGGACCTTAAACACTGAAGCTTTCTTT.

The CDR3 DNA reads TGTGCCAGCAGTTTTAGGGGACAAGGCTACACCTTC. The encoded protein is CASSFRGQGYTF. This chain connects TRBV28 to TRBJ1-2, with D perhaps TRBD1 (6 bases). The CDR3 runs to 12 residues. V was cut by 3 bases and J by 8 bases, with 10 bases left in between. Germline V gives CDR1 MDHEN, CDR2 SYDVKM.

The sample holds a few counts of this clone. The chain uses TRBV25-1 and TRBJ2-5, with no clear D. The CDR3 runs to 11 residues. Germline-derived CDR1 and CDR2 are MGHDK and SYGVNS. Trimming took 3 bases from V and 5 from J, leaving 4 bases between them. The CDR3 spells CASSDRETQYF. CDR3 sequence (DNA): TGTGCCAGCAGTGATCGTGAGACCCAGTACTTC.

The rearrangement links TRBV5-1 to TRBJ2-2; 11 positions match TRBD1. V dropped 6 bases and J dropped 4; count of bases not matched to a gene: 8. CDR1 and CDR2 from the germline V gene are SGHRS and YFSETQ. The CDR3 has 16 residues. CDR3 residues: CASKVLGTGGTGELFF. The CDR3 DNA reads TGCGCCAGCAAAGTCCTCGGGACAGGGGGCACCGGGGAGCTGTTTTTT.

This rearrangement joins TRBV19 to TRBJ1-5, with D maybe TRBD1 (5 bases). Trimming took off 4 bases at V and 5 bases at J, with 12 bases between the two ends. Germline loops: CDR1 LNHDA, CDR2 SQIVND (reference sequence). The length of the CDR3 is 14 residues. For the CDR3, the DNA is TGTGCCAGTAGTACCCAGGGTAACGATCAGCCCCAGCATTTT. It specifies CASSTQGNDQPQHF.

This chain uses TRBV5-4 with TRBJ1-1; D perhaps matches TRBD1 (6 bases). This CDR3 is 15 amino acids long. Trimming stripped 3 bases from V and 3 bases from J, with 15 bases between. From germline, CDR1 is SGHNT and CDR2 YYREEE (reference sequence). The CDR3 nucleotides read TGTGCCAGCAGCTCGACAGGTGGGGGGGACACTGAAGCTTTCTTT. Its translation is CASSSTGGGDTEAFF.

V usage is TRBV2 and J usage is TRBJ2-7; the D gene is possibly TRBD1 (5 bases). The CDR3 is made up of 12 amino acids. The V gene lost 6 bases and the J gene lost 6 bases, with 12 bases spanning the gap. Germline V gene data show CDR1 as SNHLY and CDR2 as FYNNEI. CDR3 nucleotide sequence: TGTGCCAGCAGAAACGCAGGGTCCGAGCAGTACTTC. Translated: CASRNAGSEQYF.

This rearrangement joins TRBV7-8 to TRBJ1-2; D gene uncertain. CDR1 SGHVS and CDR2 FQNEAQ come from the germline V gene. This CDR3 has 15 amino acids. V lost 0 bases and J lost 7, with 15 bases in between. CDR3 protein: CASSLARTGNGGYTF. The DNA for the CDR3 is TGTGCCAGCAGCTTAGCGCGGACGGGGAATGGTGGCTACACCTTC.

The chain employs TRBV3-1 (or the pseudogene TRBV3-2) and TRBJ2-1; 10 bases align to TRBD1. After removal of 5 bases from V and 4 bases from J, the junction contained 5 bases not matched to a gene. This CDR3 has 15 amino acids. The germline CDR1 and CDR2 sequences are LGHDT and YNNKEL (reference sequence). This chain's CDR3 is CASSSTGGGYNEQFF. The CDR3 nucleotides are TGTGCCAGCAGCTCGACAGGGGGCGGGTACAATGAGCAGTTCTTC.

The chain uses TRBV27 and TRBJ2-3; perhaps TRBD1 as D (5 bases). Germline CDR1 is MNHEY and CDR2 is SMNVEV (reference sequence). There are 15 residues in the CDR3. Trimming took off 6 bases at V and 1 base at J, with 14 bases between the two ends. CDR3 coding DNA: TGTGCCAGCAGATCCAGTTGGGGCCGCACAGATACGCAGTATTTT. This encodes CASRSSWGRTDTQYF.

J is TRBJ1-5 and V is TRBV5-1, with 8 bases aligning to TRBD1. This CDR3 has 13 amino acids. The germline V gene encodes CDR1 SGHRS and CDR2 YFSETQ. J was trimmed by 7 bases and V by 4 bases; bases with no gene match: 4. The CDR3 loop reads CASSPTGVQPQHF. The CDR3 DNA is TGCGCCAGCAGCCCGACAGGGGTCCAGCCCCAGCATTTT.

This chain joins TRBV12-3 or TRBV12-4 and TRBJ1-2; D ambiguous. Deletions cut 7 bases from V and 7 bases from J, with 16 bases between. This CDR3 region has 13 residues. The DNA for the CDR3 is TGTGCCAGCACCCTTCTACCCCTATCTGGCTACACCTTC. Its protein is CASTLLPLSGYTF.

The chain joins TRBV28 to TRBJ1-2; a possible D gene is TRBD1 (5 bases). CDR3 length equals 14 residues. CDR1 and CDR2 from the germline V gene are MDHEN and SYDVKM. Trimming took off 5 bases at V and 8 bases at J, with 18 bases between the two ends. CDR3: CASSTYSGGGGYTF. As DNA, the CDR3 is TGTGCCAGCAGTACATACTCCGGGGGTGGAGGCTACACCTTC.

The chain employs TRBV5-4 and TRBJ2-3, with 14 bases identical to TRBD2. J gave up 5 bases and V 7 bases, and 12 bases lay outside the gene matches. The CDR3 is made up of 17 amino acids. CDR1 is SGHNT and CDR2 is YYREEE in the germline V gene (reference sequence). CDR3 residues: CASQIDGLAGGRDTQYF. The DNA for the CDR3 is TGTGCCAGCCAAATTGACGGACTAGCGGGAGGCAGAGATACGCAGTATTTT.

For this clone: At one end the junction does not follow the germline gene, possibly because of a read error. The rearrangement joins TRBV27 to TRBJ2-7, with 11 bases identical to TRBD2. The CDR3 is 12 residues long. Germline CDR1 reads MNHEY; CDR2 reads SMNVEV (reference sequence). The CDR3 DNA follows: TGTGCCAGCAGTTCGCCGGGACTAGCGGCGATCTTC. This codes for CASSSPGLAAIF.

The J gene is TRBJ2-1, the V gene TRBV14, with a possible D match to TRBD1 (6 bases). Germline CDR1 reads SGHDN; CDR2 reads FVKESK. The CDR3 contains 15 residues. The V end lost 1 base, the J end lost 2 bases, and 9 bases lay between the germline ends. CDR3 region: CASSQVQGTYNEQFF. The CDR3 DNA sequence: TGTGCCAGCAGCCAAGTGCAGGGGACCTACAATGAGCAGTTCTTC.

In its sample, this clone was seen a few times. The chain joins TRBV7-3 to TRBJ2-2, with D perhaps matching TRBD2 (6 bases). Trimming removed 1 base at V and 6 bases at J, with 15 bases between. Germline loops: CDR1 SGHTA, CDR2 FQGTGA. This CDR3 has 16 residues. The chain's CDR3 is CASSLNPGGASGELFF. In DNA form, the CDR3 reads TGTGCCAGCAGCTTAAATCCCGGGGGAGCCTCCGGGGAGCTGTTTTTT.

The rearrangement uses TRBV10-3 and TRBJ1-1; 11 bases are a match to TRBD1. Looked up from germline, CDR1 is ENHRY and CDR2 is SYGVKD. The trim removed 9 bases at V and 4 bases at J, leaving 7 bases unmatched. The CDR3 loop spans 14 amino acids. The CDR3, as DNA: TGTGCCATATTCCGGGACAGGGGGAGCACTGAAGCTTTCTTT. This encodes CAIFRDRGSTEAFF.

The V call is TRBV27, the J call TRBJ2-1, with 15 bases aligning to TRBD2. Germline V gene lookup returns CDR1 MNHEY and CDR2 SMNVEV (reference sequence). The CDR3 runs 17 residues. Losses at the gene ends were 4 bases for V and 6 bases for J; bases not matched to a gene: 7. This CDR3 is CASSSSGLAGGTNEQFF. The CDR3 DNA reads as TGTGCCAGCAGTTCCTCGGGACTAGCGGGAGGTACCAATGAGCAGTTCTTC.

The chain has TRBV12-3 or TRBV12-4 and TRBJ2-2, with 7 nucleotides matching TRBD2. Trimming took 6 bases from V and 6 from J; bases not matched to a gene: 4. This CDR3 has 13 residues. CDR3 in DNA: TGTGCCAGCAGAGGGACTACAGCCGGGGAGCTGTTTTTT. Translated: CASRGTTAGELFF.

This chain uses TRBV28 with TRBJ1-2; no clear D gene. CDR1 is MDHEN and CDR2 is SYDVKM in the germline V gene. There are 12 residues in the CDR3. The V end was cut by 2 bases, the J end by 4 bases, with 5 bases between. The CDR3 region has the DNA TGTGCCAGCAGTTTAAGGAGCTATGGCTACACCTTC. It specifies CASSLRSYGYTF.

The chain recombines TRBV27 with TRBJ2-1, with 10 bases that match TRBD2. Germline CDR1 MNHEY, CDR2 SMNVEV (reference sequence). The length of the CDR3 is 15 residues. The junction had 5 bases not matched to a gene; V was cut back by 0 bases and J by 9 bases. CDR3 protein: CASSLSLAGGAEQFF. As DNA, the CDR3 is TGTGCCAGCAGTTTATCCTTAGCGGGAGGAGCTGAGCAGTTCTTC.